These T cell receptor beta chains were read from a single sample in a study of memory B cells and T cells in multiple sclerosis. Antigens of these TCRs are unknown. The repertoire was sequenced with immunoSEQ multiplex PCR; TCRdb's copy has only in-frame clones and lacks some. The sample holds 10,000 to 15,000 clones, 84% seen once. The sequencing input was PBMCs from blood kept in culture. These receptors originate from a human donor with multiple sclerosis. Both conserved end residues are part of each CDR3. Fields, in order: J gene, clone size, V gene, D gene, CDR3 DNA, CDR3 protein. A D gene is named only where the DNA matches it firmly. Some rows have no size entry. The others give once, few or many, or a class for an expanded clone.

J: TRBJ1-3
size: few
V: TRBV7-9
D: -
DNA: TGTGCCAGCAGCTCCCTTGCGTCGTCCTCTGGAAACACCATATATTTT
CDR3: CASSSLASSSGNTIYF

J: TRBJ2-7
size: -
V: TRBV2
D: -
DNA: TGTGCCAGCAGTGATGCCGGGACAACGTACGAGCAGTACTTC
CDR3: CASSDAGTTYEQYF

J: TRBJ2-3
size: once
V: TRBV9
D: TRBD1
DNA: TGTGCCAGCAGCGTAGTTGGACAGGGAGATACGCAGTATTTT
CDR3: CASSVVGQGDTQYF

J: TRBJ1-5
size: -
V: TRBV5-1
D: -
DNA: TGCGCCAGCAGCTTGATAGCGGGAAGCAATCAGCCCCAGCATTTT
CDR3: CASSLIAGSNQPQHF

J: TRBJ2-2
size: -
V: TRBV5-1
D: -
DNA: TGCGCCAGCAGCTTGGTTCAGTACACCGGGGAGCTGTTTTTT
CDR3: CASSLVQYTGELFF

J: TRBJ2-7
size: -
V: TRBV5-1
D: TRBD1
DNA: TGCGCCAGCAGCCGGGACAGGGGGCAAGGCGAGCAGTACTTC
CDR3: CASSRDRGQGEQYF

J: TRBJ1-1
size: -
V: TRBV7-9
D: -
DNA: TGTGCCAGCTCATCAGGGGTCGGCACGGTGAACACTGAAGCTTTCTTT
CDR3: CASSSGVGTVNTEAFF

J: TRBJ1-1
size: -
V: TRBV30
D: -
DNA: TGTGCCTGGAACAGCCACACTGAAGCTTTCTTT
CDR3: CAWNSHTEAFF

J: TRBJ2-7
size: -
V: TRBV5-4
D: TRBD1
DNA: TGTGCCAGCAGCTTTGTAGGGGGCGGTTACTACGAGCAGTACTTC
CDR3: CASSFVGGGYYEQYF

J: TRBJ1-4
size: -
V: TRBV9
D: -
DNA: TGTGCCAGCAGCGCAGAGAATGAAAAACTGTTTTTT
CDR3: CASSAENEKLFF

J: TRBJ2-7
size: -
V: TRBV28
D: TRBD1
DNA: TGTGCCAGCAGTTTAGTCGGGACAGGGGGCGACGAGCAGTACTTC
CDR3: CASSLVGTGGDEQYF

J: TRBJ1-5
size: -
V: TRBV6-5
D: -
DNA: TGTGCCAGCAGGAGTTATAGCAATCAGCCCCAGCATTTT
CDR3: CASRSYSNQPQHF

J: TRBJ2-3
size: -
V: TRBV10-2
D: TRBD2
DNA: TGCGCCAGCAGTGAACTAGCGGGACTCACAGATACGCAGTATTTT
CDR3: CASSELAGLTDTQYF

J: TRBJ2-1
size: -
V: TRBV19
D: -
DNA: TGTGCCAGTAGTCCGCCCCTGATAAATGAGCAGTTCTTC
CDR3: CASSPPLINEQFF

J: TRBJ1-2
size: -
V: TRBV9
D: -
DNA: TGTGCCAGCAGCCCTGATGGACAGCCCTATGGCTACACCTTC
CDR3: CASSPDGQPYGYTF

J: TRBJ1-4
size: -
V: TRBV4-1
D: TRBD1
DNA: TGCGCCAGCAGCTGGCAGGGGGCCCTTAATGAAAAACTGTTTTTT
CDR3: CASSWQGALNEKLFF

J: TRBJ2-3
size: -
V: TRBV6-5
D: TRBD1
DNA: TGTGCCAGCAGTTTACAGGGGGCCCGCACAGATACGCAGTATTTT
CDR3: CASSLQGARTDTQYF

J: TRBJ1-2
size: once
V: TRBV6-1
D: -
DNA: TGTGCCAGCAGTCCGCCTTTGGGGGCATATGGCTACACCTTC
CDR3: CASSPPLGAYGYTF

J: TRBJ2-1
size: -
V: TRBV29-1
D: TRBD2
DNA: TGCAGCGTTGGGCTAGCGGGATCCTACGGATACAATGAGCAGTTCTTC
CDR3: CSVGLAGSYGYNEQFF

J: TRBJ2-3
size: -
V: TRBV10-3
D: -
DNA: TGTGCCATCAGTGAGATAAGGGAGCCCACAGATACGCAGTATTTT
CDR3: CAISEIREPTDTQYF

J: TRBJ2-1
size: -
V: TRBV9
D: -
DNA: TGTGCCAGCAGCGTAACGGCTTCCTACAATGAGCAGTTCTTC
CDR3: CASSVTASYNEQFF

J: TRBJ2-7
size: -
V: TRBV5-4
D: TRBD1
DNA: TGTGCCAGCAGTCATCCGGGACAGAGCTCCTACGAGCAGTACTTC
CDR3: CASSHPGQSSYEQYF

J: TRBJ1-2
size: -
V: TRBV29-1
D: -
DNA: TGCAGCGTTGGGGGCGCGGGAAACTATGGCTACACCTTC
CDR3: CSVGGAGNYGYTF

J: TRBJ2-1
size: once
V: TRBV11-2
D: TRBD2
DNA: TGTGCCAGCAGCCGAACTAGCGGGACTTACAATGAGCAGTTCTTC
CDR3: CASSRTSGTYNEQFF

J: TRBJ2-1
size: -
V: TRBV2
D: -
DNA: TGTGCCAGTACGAAGGAGGGTATTCGTAGCTCCTACAATGAGCAGTTCTTC
CDR3: CASTKEGIRSSYNEQFF

J: TRBJ1-5
size: -
V: TRBV28
D: -
DNA: TGTGCCAGCAGTTTCGTACTTGCGCCGACGGACAATCAGCCCCAGCATTTT
CDR3: CASSFVLAPTDNQPQHF

J: TRBJ1-5
size: -
V: TRBV19
D: -
DNA: TGTGCCAGTAGTGCTCACGGACGGGGAACTGGTCAGCCCCAGCATTTT
CDR3: CASSAHGRGTGQPQHF

J: TRBJ2-5
size: once
V: TRBV7-9
D: -
DNA: TGTGCCAGCAGGGGTCAAGAGACCCAGTACTTC
CDR3: CASRGQETQYF

J: TRBJ2-1
size: -
V: TRBV28
D: -
DNA: TGTGCCAGCAGTTTAGGCTCCTACAATGAGCAGTTCTTC
CDR3: CASSLGSYNEQFF

J: TRBJ1-4
size: -
V: TRBV2
D: -
DNA: TGTGCCAGCAGTGATAGGATGGATGATGAAAAACTGTTTTTT
CDR3: CASSDRMDDEKLFF

J: TRBJ1-5
size: -
V: TRBV19
D: -
DNA: TGTGCCAGTAGTACACAGGGACCCAATCAGCCCCAGCATTTT
CDR3: CASSTQGPNQPQHF

J: TRBJ2-1
size: -
V: TRBV29-1
D: TRBD1
DNA: TGCAGCGTTGGTTATACAGGGGGAAATGAGCAGTTCTTC
CDR3: CSVGYTGGNEQFF

J: TRBJ1-5
size: -
V: TRBV29-1
D: -
DNA: TGCAGCGCACAACCGGGGCCTGGAGGCAATCAGCCCCAGCATTTT
CDR3: CSAQPGPGGNQPQHF

J: TRBJ2-7
size: once
V: TRBV5-1
D: -
DNA: TGCGCCAGCAGCTTGGAGGGTCAGGGGCCCTACGAGCAGTACTTC
CDR3: CASSLEGQGPYEQYF

J: TRBJ1-4
size: -
V: TRBV6-6
D: -
DNA: TGTGCCACCAAGAGCGCAACTAATGAAAAACTGTTTTTT
CDR3: CATKSATNEKLFF

J: TRBJ2-7
size: once
V: TRBV6-6
D: TRBD2
DNA: TGTGCCAGCAGTCAAACCCGAGGGGCCGGGGGGAACGAGCAGTACTTC
CDR3: CASSQTRGAGGNEQYF

J: TRBJ2-5
size: -
V: TRBV6-4
D: -
DNA: TGTGCCAGCGGACCCGAGGGGGAAGAGACCCAGTACTTC
CDR3: CASGPEGEETQYF

J: TRBJ2-5
size: -
V: TRBV15
D: -
DNA: TGTGCCACCAGCAGAGATAAACGGGGGTTCCAAGAGACCCAGTACTTC
CDR3: CATSRDKRGFQETQYF

J: TRBJ2-1
size: -
V: TRBV5-4
D: TRBD2
DNA: TGTGCCAGCAGCCCATTCCGGGGGGGGAACTACAATGAGCAGTTCTTC
CDR3: CASSPFRGGNYNEQFF

J: TRBJ2-3
size: -
V: TRBV7-9
D: -
DNA: TGTGCCAGCAGCACCAACTACCCACCTAGCACAGATACGCAGTATTTT
CDR3: CASSTNYPPSTDTQYF

J: TRBJ2-7
size: -
V: TRBV19
D: TRBD1
DNA: TGTGCCAGTAGCACTCTAGCCCGGACAGGGGTTTCATACGAGCAGTACTTC
CDR3: CASSTLARTGVSYEQYF

J: TRBJ2-5
size: -
V: TRBV7-2
D: -
DNA: TGTGCCAGCAGCTTAGCGGGATCAAAATCGGAGACCCAGTACTTC
CDR3: CASSLAGSKSETQYF

J: TRBJ2-7
size: -
V: TRBV5-4
D: -
DNA: TGTGCCAGCAGCTACAATTACAGGGTCTCCTACGAGCAGTACTTC
CDR3: CASSYNYRVSYEQYF

J: TRBJ2-5
size: -
V: TRBV7-2
D: -
DNA: TGTGCCAGCAGCCGAGGACTGCAAGAGACCCAGTACTTC
CDR3: CASSRGLQETQYF

J: TRBJ1-1
size: -
V: TRBV30
D: -
DNA: TGTGCCTGGAGTGTATCTAGGACACACACTGAAGCTTTCTTT
CDR3: CAWSVSRTHTEAFF

J: TRBJ2-7
size: -
V: TRBV9
D: -
DNA: TGTGCCAGCAGCGTAGCCGGTTTTGCAGGCCACGAGCAGTACTTC
CDR3: CASSVAGFAGHEQYF

J: TRBJ1-1
size: -
V: TRBV4-1
D: TRBD1
DNA: TGCGCCAGCAGCCTTAGGACAGGGGGCACTGAAGCTTTCTTT
CDR3: CASSLRTGGTEAFF

J: TRBJ1-6
size: -
V: TRBV4-1
D: -
DNA: TGCGCCAGCAGCCCCTCTCAGGCATACAATTCACCCCTCCACTTT
CDR3: CASSPSQAYNSPLHF

J: TRBJ1-1
size: -
V: TRBV4-2
D: -
DNA: TGTGCCAGCAGCCCACTTACCAGGGGCCAGAACACTGAAGCTTTCTTT
CDR3: CASSPLTRGQNTEAFF

J: TRBJ1-1
size: -
V: TRBV11-2
D: -
DNA: TGTGCCAGCAGCTACAAAGGGAGCACTGAAGCTTTCTTT
CDR3: CASSYKGSTEAFF

J: TRBJ2-1
size: -
V: TRBV11-2
D: -
DNA: TGTGCCAGCAGCTTAGCCGGTACCGAGCAGTTCTTC
CDR3: CASSLAGTEQFF

J: TRBJ1-2
size: -
V: TRBV2
D: -
DNA: TGTGCCAGCAGTGAAGCGCGGCGCCAGGCAGTGTATGGCTACACCTTC
CDR3: CASSEARRQAVYGYTF

J: TRBJ2-3
size: -
V: TRBV7-9
D: -
DNA: TGTGCCAGCTCCCGGGATAACGGGGCGTCAGATACGCAGTATTTT
CDR3: CASSRDNGASDTQYF